This T cell receptor (beta chain) is drawn from a study of T cell repertoires in cytomegalovirus infection. Broader study findings: Ex vivo, HLA-C-restricted CMV-specific TCR beta clonotypes prevailed over the rest of the response.

Turning to this clonotype: Antigen: not known.

The CDR3 loop spans 16 amino acids. With 5 bases clipped from V and 5 bases from J, the junction kept 10 bases outside the gene matches. The germline gives CDR1 MNHNY, CDR2 SVGAGI (reference sequence). Each CDR3 protein is one row after TCRdb ran MiXCR on the reads. The repertoire holds hundreds of thousands of distinct CDR3 sequences, 30% to 40% seen once, with 15% to 20% in the top ten. The V gene is TRBV6-6, the J gene TRBJ2-1, with 9 nucleotides matching TRBD2. This material consisted of cultured PBMCs, taken from culture after CMV antigen stimulation. The source of this sequence is a human donor in good health (CMV status not recorded). Some clones in this sample may be carry-over from other donors' samples. CDR3 sequence reads: CASSPARGGADNEQFF. The CDR3 DNA follows: TGTGCCAGCAGTCCAGCGCGGGGGGGAGCTGACAATGAGCAGTTCTTC.